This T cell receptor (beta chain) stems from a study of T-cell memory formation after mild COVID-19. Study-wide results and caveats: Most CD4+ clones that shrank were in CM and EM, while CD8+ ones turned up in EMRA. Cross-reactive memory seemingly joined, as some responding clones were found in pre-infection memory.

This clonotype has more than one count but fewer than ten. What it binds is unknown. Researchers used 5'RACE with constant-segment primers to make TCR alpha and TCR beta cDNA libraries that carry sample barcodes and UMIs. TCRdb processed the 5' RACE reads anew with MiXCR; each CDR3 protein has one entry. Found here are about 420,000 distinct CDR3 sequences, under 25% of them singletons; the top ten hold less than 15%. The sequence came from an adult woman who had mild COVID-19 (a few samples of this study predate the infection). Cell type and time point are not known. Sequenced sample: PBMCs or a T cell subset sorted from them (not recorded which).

The CDR3 reads CASSFGAGVSTDTQYF. The DNA for the CDR3 is TGTGCCAGCAGCTTCGGGGCAGGGGTCAGCACAGATACGCAGTATTTT. The chain joins TRBV5-5 to TRBJ2-3; a possible D gene is TRBD1 (6 bases). Trimming left V 2 bases short and J 0 bases short, with 13 bases between. The germline gives CDR1 SGHKS, CDR2 YYEKEE (reference sequence). The CDR3 sequence is 16 residues long.